This T cell receptor beta chain was recovered during a study of long-term antiretroviral therapy in people with HIV. The libraries were made with immunoSEQ v3.0 at survey level. Each sample had sequencing targeting roughly 40,000-50,000 T-cell genomes. Repertoires were generated with immunoSEQ multiplex PCR, while TCRdb's copy carries only in-frame clones and drops some. The repertoire holds around 12,000 clones, with 82% as singletons. Germline V gene data show CDR1 as LGHNT and CDR2 as FRNRAP. With 1 base removed from V and 1 base from J, the gap between germline ends came to 7 bases. This CDR3 comprises 14 residues.

The specimen was unsorted PBMCs, collected nearly 8.5 years after starting antiretroviral therapy. The V and J genes are TRBV12-5 and TRBJ2-5; TRBD1 might be the D (5 bases). The TCR comes from a man in his forties or fifties with HIV. The CDR3 loop reads CASGLEQGQETQYF. As DNA, the CDR3 is TGTGCTAGTGGTTTGGAGCAGGGCCAAGAGACCCAGTACTTC.